Presented here are 24 T cell receptor beta chains from one specimen sequenced in a study of radiation and T cells in renal cell carcinoma (TCRdb year 2020). Preparation of the library involved the immunoSEQ multiplex PCR assay. Not all clones reach the TCRdb copy of this immuneACCESS table, which keeps in-frame sequences only. Checked studies attribute under half of the gap to unresolved V genes and leave the rest unexplained. The sample includes roughly 150,000 clones, with about nine tenths observed a single time. The top ten clonotypes cover under 15% of the sample. Read against the paper, the sample's time point label means: blood 2 weeks post-SBRT. The treatment or condition label, read with the paper, signifies: 15 Gy SBRT to primary tumor, nephrectomy 4 weeks later. The sample in question was blood, obtained from a patient whose treatment included radiotherapy and nephrectomy. The receptors shown here come from a woman between 50 and 59 years old with renal cell carcinoma.

CDR3 sequence: CASSTRRGTEAFF. The CDR3 coding sequence is TGTGCCAGTAGTACCCGGAGGGGCACTGAAGCTTTCTTT. The genes are TRBV19 and TRBJ1-1; tentatively, D is TRBD1 (5 bases). The V and J ends lost 4 bases and 4 bases respectively, with 10 bases between them. The CDR3 contains 13 residues. Germline CDR1 LNHDA, CDR2 SQIVND (reference sequence).

This clone was seen a single time. The chain has TRBV19 and TRBJ1-5; perhaps TRBD1 as D (5 bases). From germline, CDR1 is LNHDA and CDR2 SQIVND (reference sequence). The V end was cut by 2 bases, the J end by 8 bases, with 10 bases between. This CDR3 spans 13 amino acids. The CDR3, as DNA: TGTGCCAGTAGTATATTGGGGGGGGAGCCCCAGCATTTT. Translating gives CASSILGGEPQHF.

This chain uses TRBV2 with TRBJ1-6, with D possibly TRBD1 on 5 matching bases. The germline V gene has CDR1 SNHLY and CDR2 FYNNEI. V lost 3 bases to trimming and J lost 9 bases, with 18 bases between them. The CDR3 covers 16 residues. The CDR3 is CASSEDPRGVGSPLHF. The CDR3 DNA reads TGTGCCAGCAGTGAGGACCCCCGAGGGGTAGGTTCACCCCTCCACTTT.

The chain has TRBV19 and TRBJ2-3, with 10 bases identical to TRBD2. CDR3 length: 18 amino acids. Germline V gene sequence: CDR1 LNHDA, CDR2 SQIVND (reference sequence). V shed 3 bases and J 3 bases; nucleotides not matched to a gene: 12. The CDR3 protein is CASSIWAGTSDGTDTQYF. Here the CDR3 DNA reads TGTGCCAGTAGTATTTGGGCCGGGACTAGCGATGGGACAGATACGCAGTATTTT.

V usage is TRBV7-8 and J usage is TRBJ2-1; TRBD1 matches 9 bases. The CDR3 spans 17 residues. After removal of 5 bases from V and 3 bases from J, the junction contained 11 bases not matched to a gene. Germline V gene data show CDR1 as SGHVS and CDR2 as FQNEAQ. The DNA for the CDR3 is TGTGCCAGCAGCCCACCTACCGGGACAGGGTTCTACAATGAGCAGTTCTTC. This gives the protein CASSPPTGTGFYNEQFF.

This sequence joins TRBV2 and TRBJ2-2; no firm D call. From germline, CDR1 is SNHLY and CDR2 FYNNEI. This CDR3 region has 13 residues. V was trimmed by 2 bases and J by 7 bases, leaving 8 bases between them. The CDR3 DNA is TGTGCCAGCAGTGAAAAGGGCATCGGGGAGCTGTTTTTT. This translates into CASSEKGIGELFF.

V gene TRBV6-1 combines with J gene TRBJ2-5, with D perhaps TRBD1 (5 bases). Deletions cut 6 bases from V and 7 bases from J, with 15 bases between. Germline CDR1 reads MNHNS; CDR2 reads SASEGT. The CDR3 has 13 residues. The CDR3, as DNA: TGTGCCAGCAGCTGGGAAGGGGTGGGGACCCAGTACTTC. It encodes CASSWEGVGTQYF.

V usage is TRBV11-2 and J usage is TRBJ1-1; D is ambiguous. Trimming shortened V by 1 base and J by 7 bases, and 7 bases separated the two germline ends. This CDR3 comprises 12 residues. The V gene's germline CDR1 is SGHAT and CDR2 FQNNGV. The CDR3 bases are TGTGCCAGCAGCTTAGGACGGATTGAAGCTTTCTTT. Translating gives CASSLGRIEAFF.

The V gene is TRBV7-9, the J gene TRBJ1-1; tentative D call: TRBD1 (6 bases). Germline CDR1 is SEHNR and CDR2 is FQNEAQ (reference sequence). Deletions cut 4 bases from V and 6 bases from J, with 12 bases between. The CDR3 sequence is 13 residues long. The CDR3 bases are TGTGCCAGCAGCTCGACAGGCGGCGCTGAAGCTTTCTTT. Its translation: CASSSTGGAEAFF. Combining the CDR3 with reference TRBV7-9 and TRBJ1-1 gives the whole variable domain DTGVSQNPRHKITKRGQNVTFRCDPISEHNRLYWYRQTLGQGPEFLTYFQNEAQLEKSRLLSDRFSAERPKGSFSTLEIQRTEQGDSAMYLCASSSTGGAEAFFGQGTRLTVV.

The rearrangement joins TRBV5-1 to TRBJ2-2, with D possibly TRBD1 on 6 matching bases. Germline CDR1 and CDR2: SGHRS and YFSETQ. The CDR3 length is 14 residues. Trimming stripped 2 bases from V and 6 bases from J, with 11 bases between. CDR3 sequence: CASSLWTAAGELFF. CDR3 nucleotide sequence: TGCGCCAGCAGCTTATGGACAGCGGCCGGGGAGCTGTTTTTT. The complete variable domain, with remaining parts taken from reference TRBV5-1 and TRBJ2-2, reads KAGVTQTPRYLIKTRGQQVTLSCSPISGHRSVSWYQQTPGQGLQFLFEYFSETQRNKGNFPGRFSGRQFSNSRSEMNVSTLELGDSALYLCASSLWTAAGELFFGEGSRLTVL.

The gene calls are TRBV5-1 and TRBJ2-7, with 12 nucleotides matching TRBD2. CDR3 length: 15 residues. J gave up 3 bases and V 3 bases, and 4 bases lay outside the gene matches. Germline lookup yields CDR1 SGHRS and CDR2 YFSETQ. As DNA, the CDR3 is TGCGCCAGCAGCTGGACTAGCGGGGACTACTACGAGCAGTACTTC. Translating it yields CASSWTSGDYYEQYF. The whole variable domain, remainder taken from reference TRBV5-1 and TRBJ2-7, is KAGVTQTPRYLIKTRGQQVTLSCSPISGHRSVSWYQQTPGQGLQFLFEYFSETQRNKGNFPGRFSGRQFSNSRSEMNVSTLELGDSALYLCASSWTSGDYYEQYFGPGTRLTVT.

As to this clone: Other DNA sequences in this sample translate to the same CDR3. This chain connects TRBV6-5 to TRBJ1-6; 8 nucleotides match TRBD1. The junction had 0 bases not matched to a gene; V was cut back by 6 bases and J by 5 bases. The CDR3 is made up of 13 amino acids. The germline CDR1 and CDR2 sequences are MNHEY and SVGAGI. The CDR3 is CASRDRDNSPLHF. In DNA form, the CDR3 reads TGTGCCAGCAGGGACAGGGATAATTCACCCCTCCACTTT.

V gene TRBV6-5 combines with J gene TRBJ1-2; D is perhaps TRBD1 (6 bases). The V end was cut by 7 bases, the J end by 2 bases, with 17 bases between. The CDR3 is 15 amino acids. Germline lookup yields CDR1 MNHEY and CDR2 SVGAGI. The CDR3 DNA reads as TGTGCCAGCACTCTTAGGGACATCCCGAACTATGGCTACACCTTC. Residues: CASTLRDIPNYGYTF.

This clone was detected once. The chain links TRBV7-3 to TRBJ2-1, with TRBD2 matching 10 bases. There are 15 residues in the CDR3. Trimming at V came to 5 bases and at J to 1 base, leaving 2 bases not matched to a gene. The germline V gene encodes CDR1 SGHTA and CDR2 FQGTGA. The CDR3 loop reads CASSQLAGSYNEQFF. For the CDR3, the DNA is TGTGCCAGCAGCCAACTAGCGGGGTCCTACAATGAGCAGTTCTTC.

V is TRBV5-4 and J is TRBJ1-4; D call uncertain. Trimming shortened V by 5 bases and J by 8 bases, and 16 bases separated the two germline ends. This CDR3 is built from 14 residues. CDR1 SGHNT and CDR2 YYREEE come from the germline V gene (reference sequence). CDR3 in amino acids: CASSLGPEDEKLFF. In nucleotides, the CDR3 is TGTGCCAGCAGTCTCGGGCCGGAGGACGAAAAACTGTTTTTT.

This chain uses TRBV10-3 with TRBJ2-3; 14 bases fit TRBD2. With 0 bases clipped from V and 5 bases from J, the junction kept 4 bases outside the gene matches. Germline CDR1 is ENHRY and CDR2 is SYGVKD. This CDR3 spans 17 amino acids. CDR3 sequence: CAISESGLAGAGDTQYF. In nucleotides, the CDR3 is TGTGCCATCAGTGAGTCGGGACTAGCGGGGGCGGGAGATACGCAGTATTTT.

The V and J genes are TRBV5-1 and TRBJ2-3, with 7 bases fitting TRBD2. Germline V gene data show CDR1 as SGHRS and CDR2 as YFSETQ. V lost 0 bases and J lost 3; bases outside the gene matches: 7. The CDR3 has 16 amino acids. The CDR3 sequence is CASSLAAGEGTDTQYF. The DNA of the CDR3 is TGCGCCAGCAGCTTGGCGGCGGGGGAGGGAACAGATACGCAGTATTTT.

This clone has a single count. The chain joins TRBV19 to TRBJ1-4; D is unresolved. CDR3 length: 17 amino acids. The V gene lost 3 bases and the J gene lost 7 bases, with 21 bases spanning the gap. CDR1 and CDR2 from the germline V gene are LNHDA and SQIVND (reference sequence). This CDR3 reads CASSIGGRAEEGEKLFF. The CDR3 DNA sequence: TGTGCCAGTAGTATCGGAGGGCGTGCGGAGGAGGGTGAAAAACTGTTTTTT. Full variable domain (outside the CDR3, taken from reference TRBV19 and TRBJ1-4): DGGITQSPKYLFRKEGQNVTLSCEQNLNHDAMYWYRQDPGQGLRLIYYSQIVNDFQKGDIAEGYSVSREKKESFPLTVTSAQKNPTAFYLCASSIGGRAEEGEKLFFGSGTQLSVL.

V usage is TRBV18 and J usage is TRBJ1-5; weak D call: TRBD1 (5 bases). CDR3 length: 15 amino acids. Germline CDR1 reads KGHSH; CDR2 reads LQKENI. The V end was cut by 2 bases, the J end by 0 bases, with 8 bases between. The CDR3 protein is CASSPGRVSNQPQHF. The CDR3, as DNA: TGTGCCAGCTCACCAGGCAGGGTTAGCAATCAGCCCCAGCATTTT.

The chain has TRBV18 and TRBJ1-2; D may be TRBD1 (5 bases). The CDR3 spans 16 residues. The germline CDR1 and CDR2 sequences are KGHSH and LQKENI. The V and J ends lost 1 base and 6 bases respectively, with 18 bases between them. The CDR3 is CASSPQGSQGIDGYTF. The CDR3 DNA reads TGTGCCAGCTCACCACAGGGTTCGCAGGGAATAGATGGCTACACCTTC.

CDR3 nucleotides: TGTGCCAGCAGCTTACCCGGTCTCTATGGCTACACCTTC. Its translation is CASSLPGLYGYTF. The chain combines TRBV7-9 with TRBJ1-2, with D hard to call. The CDR3 loop spans 13 amino acids. V shed 2 bases and J shed 4 bases, with 8 bases lying between them. The germline V gene encodes CDR1 SEHNR and CDR2 FQNEAQ (reference sequence). Filled out from reference TRBV7-9 and TRBJ1-2, the complete variable domain reads DTGVSQNPRHKITKRGQNVTFRCDPISEHNRLYWYRQTLGQGPEFLTYFQNEAQLEKSRLLSDRFSAERPKGSFSTLEIQRTEQGDSAMYLCASSLPGLYGYTFGSGTRLTVV.

This clone was recorded only once. The rearrangement uses TRBV13 and TRBJ1-2; D might be TRBD1 (5 bases). The germline CDR1 and CDR2 sequences are PRHDT and FYEKMQ (reference sequence). V was pared by 5 bases and J by 5 bases, with 27 bases between. There are 18 residues in the CDR3. CDR3 nucleotide sequence: TGTGCCAGCAGCCCTAGGAGGATTGGTGCCGCCGGGGGATATGGCTACACCTTC. As protein: CASSPRRIGAAGGYGYTF.

In DNA, the CDR3 is TGTGCCAGCAGCCAAGCAAGGACAGTCAACTATGGCTACACCTTC. It yields the protein CASSQARTVNYGYTF. This chain uses TRBV14 with TRBJ1-2; TRBD1 might be the D (6 bases). The CDR3 runs 15 residues. CDR1 SGHDN and CDR2 FVKESK come from the germline V gene. Deletions cut 1 base from V and 2 bases from J, with 11 bases between.

The chain links TRBV4-2 to TRBJ2-4; 7 nucleotides line up with TRBD1. Germline CDR1 LGHNA, CDR2 YNFKEQ. CDR3 size: 17 residues. The junction had 10 bases not matched to a gene; V was cut back by 4 bases and J by 1 base. The CDR3 DNA reads TGTGCCAGCAGCCTGGGCGACAGGGATTCGGCCAAAAACATTCAGTACTTC. It is translated as CASSLGDRDSAKNIQYF.